A single sample gave rise to the 7 T cell receptor beta chains below, sequenced in a study of T cells in Graves' hyperthyroidism and ophthalmopathy. TCR beta CDR3 regions were amplified from RNA. TCR CDR3 regions were first amplified by RT-PCR with HTBI primers. MiXCR, run by TCRdb on the multiplex PCR reads, gives a single entry per CDR3 protein. The table shows roughly 500,000 distinct CDR3 sequences, with around 45% occurring only once. Sequenced material: peripheral blood or thyroid tissue (not recorded which). The origin of the receptors is an adult woman with Graves' disease, either hyperthyroidism or ophthalmopathy (not recorded which).

On this clonotype: Germline is not matched at one junction end, which may reflect a read error. This chain connects TRBV10-3 to TRBJ2-1; 9 bases fit TRBD2. This CDR3 is 18 amino acids long. The germline V gene encodes CDR1 ENHRY and CDR2 SYGVKD. The DNA of the CDR3 is TGTGCCGCTGCTGGGCTAGCGGGAAAAGCCTCCTCCCACAATGAGCAGTTCTTC. This sequence encodes CAAAGLAGKASSHNEQFF.

The V and J genes are TRBV7-9 and TRBJ1-1, with a weak D call TRBD1 (5 bases). The CDR3 extends over 14 amino acids. Trimming took off 6 bases at V and 6 bases at J, with 17 bases between the two ends. Per germline, CDR1 SEHNR and CDR2 FQNEAQ (reference sequence). The CDR3 spells CASSSTGTRAEAFF. The CDR3 coding sequence is TGTGCCAGCAGTTCGACCGGGACGCGGGCTGAAGCTTTCTTT.

This clonotype was counted at least ten times. This rearrangement joins TRBV19 to TRBJ1-1; possibly TRBD1 for D (5 bases). The V end lost 7 bases, the J end lost 1 base, and 16 bases lay between the germline ends. CDR3 length: 15 amino acids. Germline-derived CDR1 and CDR2 are LNHDA and SQIVND (reference sequence). The CDR3 is CASTHEGIGNTEAFF. The CDR3 DNA follows: TGTGCCAGTACCCATGAGGGGATTGGGAACACTGAAGCTTTCTTT.

The CDR3, as DNA: TGTGCCAGCGCCCCAGGGTGGCGAGAGACCCAGCATTTT. Residues: CASAPGWRETQHF. This chain joins TRBV2 and TRBJ1-5; weak D call: TRBD1 (5 bases). Looked up from germline, CDR1 is SNHLY and CDR2 is FYNNEI. V dropped 8 bases and J dropped 11 bases, with 19 bases sitting between them. The CDR3 is 13 residues long.

This rearrangement joins TRBV25-1 to TRBJ1-1; a weak D match, TRBD1 (5 bases). The V gene's germline CDR1 is MGHDK and CDR2 SYGVNS. The V end lost 8 bases, the J end lost 1 base, and 17 bases lay between the germline ends. This CDR3 is built from 15 residues. The CDR3: CASWRGDGSNTEAFF. In DNA form, the CDR3 reads TGTGCCAGCTGGCGGGGGGATGGTTCGAACACTGAAGCTTTCTTT.

This clonotype was seen a handful of times. The chain uses TRBV20-1 and TRBJ2-3; D possibly corresponds to TRBD1 (5 bases). Trimming removed 3 bases from V and 4 bases from J, with 11 bases in between. The germline V gene encodes CDR1 DFQATT and CDR2 SNEGSKA (reference sequence). The CDR3 covers 13 residues. Written as DNA, the CDR3 is TGCAGTGCTAGCATTGTAGGGGCAGATACGCAGTATTTT. Translated, it gives CSASIVGADTQYF.

The table lists this clonotype with many counts. The chain is built from TRBV2 and TRBJ1-2; 7 nucleotides line up with TRBD1. Germline V CDR1 and CDR2: SNHLY, FYNNEI. The junction had 18 bases not matched to a gene; V was cut back by 1 base and J by 4 bases. The CDR3 loop spans 19 amino acids. The CDR3 loop is CASSEGPWSVTGVFYGYTF. The CDR3 DNA follows: TGTGCCAGCAGTGAAGGGCCTTGGTCTGTTACAGGGGTCTTCTATGGCTACACCTTC. The entire variable domain, with the rest obtained from reference TRBV2 and TRBJ1-2, is as follows: EPEVTQTPSHQVTQMGQEVILRCVPISNHLYFYWYRQILGQKVEFLVSFYNNEISEKSEIFDDQFSVERPDGSNFTLKIRSTKLEDSAMYFCASSEGPWSVTGVFYGYTFGSGTRLTVV.